Each of the 24 T cell receptor beta chains below was sequenced from the same sample in a study of OX40 agonist ivuxolimab in advanced cancers. The data were produced by immunoSEQ multiplex PCR, yet TCRdb's version contains in-frame clones alone and is incomplete. This sample has roughly 45,000 clones, with roughly 81% found just once. Material: CD4+ or CD8+ T cells sorted from blood, obtained in a trial of the OX40 agonist ivuxolimab. These receptors originate from an adult with an advanced solid tumor such as melanoma, head and neck, liver or kidney cancer.

A few counts support this clone. Other DNA sequences within the sample encode an identical CDR3. The V call is TRBV11-3, the J call TRBJ2-1; tentatively, D is TRBD1 or TRBD2 (5 bases each). The V gene's germline CDR1 is SGHNT and CDR2 YENEEA. This CDR3 spans 13 amino acids. V lost 5 bases, J lost 5 bases, and 10 bases lay in between. CDR3 bases: TGTGCCAGCAGCCTGGGACGGAACAATGAGCAGTTCTTC. This gives the protein CASSLGRNNEQFF.

The chain employs TRBV2 and TRBJ1-5, with TRBD1 identical over 9 bases. CDR1 is SNHLY, CDR2 FYNNEI, per germline. With V trimmed by 1 base and J by 3 bases, 4 bases remained unmatched. The CDR3 sequence is 16 residues long. The CDR3 DNA sequence: TGTGCCAGCAGTGAAGAGGGGACAGGGTACAATCAGCCCCAGCATTTT. Translating it yields CASSEEGTGYNQPQHF.

This clone was seen just once. DNA of the CDR3: TGTGCCAGCAGTTACTCGGGTCGGCAGGGGACCCAGTACTTC. This sequence encodes CASSYSGRQGTQYF. This chain joins TRBV6-5 and TRBJ2-5; a weak D match, TRBD1 (5 bases). The CDR3 spans 14 residues. CDR1 is MNHEY, CDR2 SVGAGI, per germline. V dropped 0 bases and J dropped 7 bases, with 12 bases sitting between them.

V gene TRBV30 combines with J gene TRBJ1-6; D is ambiguous. V lost 1 base and J lost 4, with 5 bases in between. This CDR3 contains 13 residues. Looked up from germline, CDR1 is GTSNPN and CDR2 is SVGIG (reference sequence). CDR3 amino acids: CAWSANYNSPLHF. CDR3 sequence (DNA): TGTGCCTGGAGTGCCAATTATAATTCACCCCTCCACTTT.

The chain is built from TRBV27 and TRBJ2-7; D gene ambiguous. The CDR3 runs 13 residues. Germline V lookup: CDR1 MNHEY, CDR2 SMNVEV (reference sequence). Trimming removed 2 bases from V and 3 bases from J, with 8 bases in between. This CDR3 is CASSLGPGYEQYF. In nucleotides, the CDR3 is TGTGCCAGCAGTTTAGGACCTGGCTACGAGCAGTACTTC.

The V call is TRBV11-2, the J call TRBJ2-1; TRBD2 matches 14 bases. CDR3 size: 18 residues. With V trimmed by 4 bases and J by 0 bases, 5 bases remained unmatched. CDR1 is SGHAT, CDR2 FQNNGV, per germline. CDR3 sequence reads: CASSSRTSGRHSYNEQFF. The CDR3 DNA follows: TGTGCCAGCAGCTCCAGGACTAGCGGGAGGCACTCCTACAATGAGCAGTTCTTC.

The rearrangement uses TRBV11-3 and TRBJ2-3, with D uncertain. Germline values: CDR1 SGHNT, CDR2 YENEEA. This CDR3 comprises 13 residues. V lost 0 bases, J lost 6 bases, and 7 bases lay in between. CDR3 in amino acids: CASSLEMADTQYF. CDR3 coding DNA: TGTGCCAGCAGCTTAGAGATGGCGGATACGCAGTATTTT.

The J gene is TRBJ2-5, the V gene TRBV18; D call uncertain. Germline lookup yields CDR1 KGHSH and CDR2 LQKENI. There are 12 residues in the CDR3. Between the trimmed V and J ends, which lost 4 bases and 0 bases, there was a span of 3 bases. The CDR3 is CASSLYQETQYF. The CDR3, as DNA: TGTGCCAGCTCACTGTACCAAGAGACCCAGTACTTC.

V is TRBV6-9 and J is TRBJ1-3; D not resolved. CDR3 length: 15 amino acids. Between the trimmed V and J ends, which lost 7 bases and 0 bases, there was a span of 13 bases. Germline CDR1 and CDR2: MNHGY and SVAAGI. The DNA for the CDR3 is TGTGCCAGCACCAGTCGATCCTACTCTGGAAACACCATATATTTT. Translating gives CASTSRSYSGNTIYF.

The V call is TRBV10-3, the J call TRBJ2-3; TRBD1 might be the D (6 bases). Germline assignment: CDR1 ENHRY and CDR2 SYGVKD. The germline V and J ends were trimmed by 0 bases and 0 bases, with 10 bases remaining between them. This CDR3 region has 16 residues. CDR3 sequence (DNA): TGTGCCATCAGTGAGTCGAGGACAGTTAGCACAGATACGCAGTATTTT. Protein sequence: CAISESRTVSTDTQYF.

The gene calls are TRBV5-1 and TRBJ2-3; 12 nucleotides line up with TRBD1. Germline CDR1 reads SGHRS; CDR2 reads YFSETQ. Unmatched junction bases numbered 11, after V lost 4 bases and J lost 2 bases. The CDR3 spans 18 residues. The CDR3 DNA sequence: TGCGCCAGCAGCCGCGGGACAGGGGGCCGAGGATCCACAGATACGCAGTATTTT. It encodes CASSRGTGGRGSTDTQYF.

This sequence joins TRBV6-5 and TRBJ2-3; D is possibly TRBD1 (5 bases). Per the germline V gene, CDR1 is MNHEY and CDR2 is SVGAGI. Trimming pared 5 bases from V and 0 bases from J, leaving 12 bases between. The CDR3 runs 15 residues. The CDR3 coding sequence is TGTGCCAGCAGTCGACAGTTTTCTAGCACAGATACGCAGTATTTT. Translation gives CASSRQFSSTDTQYF.

J is TRBJ2-3 and V is TRBV19; 13 bases fit TRBD2. From germline, CDR1 is LNHDA and CDR2 SQIVND (reference sequence). V trimming: 4 bases; J trimming: 1 base; junction bases outside the gene matches: 2. The CDR3 length is 16 residues. The CDR3 protein is CASSTGLAGGTDTQYF. The CDR3, as DNA: TGTGCCAGTAGTACAGGACTAGCGGGAGGCACAGATACGCAGTATTTT.

The chain is built from TRBV9 and TRBJ1-4, with 8 positions matching TRBD1. Losses at the gene ends were 0 bases for V and 4 bases for J; bases not matched to a gene: 8. There are 17 residues in the CDR3. Per germline, CDR1 SGDLS and CDR2 YYNGEE. The CDR3 DNA reads TGTGCCAGCAGCGTAGAATCCGGACAGGGCATTAATGAAAAACTGTTTTTT. Its protein is CASSVESGQGINEKLFF.

V usage is TRBV5-6 and J usage is TRBJ2-7; D call uncertain. CDR1 is SGHDT and CDR2 is YYEEEE in the germline V gene. CDR3 length: 15 amino acids. The V end was cut by 1 base, the J end by 1 base, with 12 bases between. This chain's CDR3 is CASSLLGNFSYEQYF. DNA of the CDR3: TGTGCCAGCAGCTTGCTTGGAAATTTTTCCTACGAGCAGTACTTC.

The chain uses TRBV7-9 and TRBJ1-2; D gene unclear. The germline V gene has CDR1 SEHNR and CDR2 FQNEAQ (reference sequence). Trimming cost V 0 bases and J 4 bases, with 6 bases left between them. There are 13 residues in the CDR3. CDR3 region: CASSLAGFYGYTF. In DNA, the CDR3 is TGTGCCAGCAGCTTAGCGGGATTCTATGGCTACACCTTC.

The chain joins TRBV7-2 to TRBJ2-3; 7 nucleotides align to TRBD2. This CDR3 contains 16 residues. The germline V gene encodes CDR1 SGHTA and CDR2 FQGNSA. J lost 5 bases, V lost 4 bases, and 12 bases had no gene match. The CDR3 DNA reads TGTGCCAGCAGCTCAGGTCGGGGCGGGAGAATAGATACGCAGTATTTT. Amino acids: CASSSGRGGRIDTQYF.

This chain joins TRBV19 and TRBJ1-1; D is unclear. V was clipped by 4 bases and J by 6 bases, with 12 bases between them. From germline, CDR1 is LNHDA and CDR2 SQIVND (reference sequence). This CDR3 contains 13 residues. As DNA, the CDR3 is TGTGCCAGTAGTACACAAGCGAGTTCTGAAGCTTTCTTT. Protein: CASSTQASSEAFF.

CDR3 residues: CASLPLPGQGMTEAFF. The CDR3 DNA reads TGTGCCAGTCTTCCCCTCCCGGGACAGGGAATGACTGAAGCTTTCTTT. The V and J genes are TRBV19 and TRBJ1-1; 9 nucleotides line up with TRBD1. V lost 8 bases, J lost 5 bases, and 15 bases stayed unmatched. The germline gives CDR1 LNHDA, CDR2 SQIVND (reference sequence). The CDR3 consists of 16 residues.

The rearrangement joins TRBV29-1 to TRBJ2-3; TRBD2 matches 13 bases. Germline V gene data show CDR1 as SQVTM and CDR2 as ANQGSEA. The CDR3 consists of 14 residues. The V segment lost 6 bases and the J segment 3 bases; nucleotides outside the gene matches: 3. The CDR3 DNA reads as TGCAGCGTCGAGACTAGCGGGAGGACAGATACGCAGTATTTT. Amino acids: CSVETSGRTDTQYF.

The rearrangement uses TRBV19 and TRBJ1-1; D not resolved. This CDR3 spans 13 amino acids. Looked up from germline, CDR1 is LNHDA and CDR2 is SQIVND (reference sequence). V gave up 6 bases and J gave up 1 base, with 9 bases separating them. The DNA of the CDR3 is TGTGCCAGTAGGGACCTTTCGAACACTGAAGCTTTCTTT. It translates to CASRDLSNTEAFF.

Only a few counts were recorded for this clone. V is TRBV28 and J is TRBJ1-5; D might be TRBD1 (5 bases). CDR1 is MDHEN, CDR2 SYDVKM, per germline. Trimming took 6 bases from V and 5 from J, leaving 14 bases between them. The CDR3 totals 14 residues. The CDR3 DNA reads TGTGCCAGCAGGAACGACAGAACCGATCAGCCCCAGCATTTT. Encoded protein: CASRNDRTDQPQHF. Drawing the rest from reference TRBV28 and TRBJ1-5, the complete variable domain is DVKVTQSSRYLVKRTGEKVFLECVQDMDHENMFWYRQDPGLGLRLIYFSYDVKMKEKGDIPEGYSVSREKKERFSLILESASTNQTSMYLCASRNDRTDQPQHFGDGTRLSIL.

V is TRBV5-1 and J is TRBJ1-4; D is perhaps TRBD1 (6 bases). The germline V gene has CDR1 SGHRS and CDR2 YFSETQ. Deletions cut 4 bases from V and 5 bases from J, with 12 bases between. The CDR3 runs to 14 residues. The CDR3 region has the DNA TGCGCCAGCAGCACCCGGGACAAGAATGAAAAACTGTTTTTT. This encodes CASSTRDKNEKLFF.

This rearrangement joins TRBV9 to TRBJ1-2; weak D call: TRBD1 (5 bases). Trimming removed 3 bases at V and 7 bases at J, with 19 bases between. CDR1 and CDR2 (germline): SGDLS, YYNGEE. The CDR3 loop spans 15 amino acids. The CDR3 DNA follows: TGTGCCAGCAGCGGGCTGGGGGACCTCGGGGGTGGCTACACCTTC. This translates into CASSGLGDLGGGYTF.